This TCR beta chain derives from a study of human T cells and chemical hapten exposure. Findings and limits, study-wide: TCRs exceeding 1 in 1000 frequency stayed unchanged with DPC sensitization. Given that the donors had alopecia, their immune response may differ from that seen in healthy people.

The CDR3 sequence is 12 residues long. V was shortened by 5 bases and J by 9 bases, with 12 bases between the two germline ends. From germline, CDR1 is SGHTA and CDR2 FQGNSA. As regards this clonotype: Its antigen is currently unknown.

TCRdb processed the RACE reads anew with MiXCR; each CDR3 protein has one entry. The sample consists of 100,000 or so distinct CDR3 sequences, less than 45% of them appearing once. Stated time point: patch test 3, about 24 weeks after DPC sensitization. As for treatment: therapeutic diphenylcyclopropenone sensitization with weekly scalp DPC. The sequence was obtained from a man aged 40-49 years with alopecia areata. Some clones in this sample may be carry-over from other donors' samples. The sample consisted of whole blood, taken in connection with sensitization to the hapten diphenylcyclopropenone (DPC). The J gene is TRBJ2-3, the V gene TRBV7-2; a possible D gene is TRBD2 (6 bases). The DNA of the CDR3 is TGTGCCAGCAGCGGGGGGACTCGGACGCAGTATTTT. Protein sequence: CASSGGTRTQYF.